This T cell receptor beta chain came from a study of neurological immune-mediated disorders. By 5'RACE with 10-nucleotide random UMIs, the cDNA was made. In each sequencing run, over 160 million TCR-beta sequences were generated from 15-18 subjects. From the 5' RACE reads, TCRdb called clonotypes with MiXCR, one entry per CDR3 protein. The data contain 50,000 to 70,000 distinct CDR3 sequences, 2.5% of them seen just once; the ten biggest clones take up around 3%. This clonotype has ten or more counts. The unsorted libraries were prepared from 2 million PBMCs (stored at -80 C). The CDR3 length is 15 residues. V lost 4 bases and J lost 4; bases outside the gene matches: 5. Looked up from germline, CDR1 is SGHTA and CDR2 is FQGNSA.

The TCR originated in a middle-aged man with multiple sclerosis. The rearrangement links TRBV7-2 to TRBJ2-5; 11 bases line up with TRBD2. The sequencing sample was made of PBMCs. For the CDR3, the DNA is TGTGCCAGCAGCTCACTAGCGGGGGCTGCAGAGACCCAGTACTTC. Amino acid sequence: CASSSLAGAAETQYF. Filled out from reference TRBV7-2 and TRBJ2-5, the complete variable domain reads GAGVSQSPSNKVTEKGKDVELRCDPISGHTALYWYRQSLGQGLEFLIYFQGNSAPDKSGLPSDRFSAERTGGSVSTLTIQRTQQEDSAVYLCASSSLAGAAETQYFGPGTRLLVL.